This TCR beta chain was observed in a study of cytomegalovirus exposure and HLA in healthy donors. Background on the study: Sequencing of 150 million to 200 million T cells in an earlier analysis found around 110 million unique TCR beta sequences.

Both 60 Vbeta primers and 13 Jbeta primers went into the PCR. How the authors handled the data: Unique TCR beta chains numbered around 75 million in a later analysis, with around 11 million shared. Profiling relied on immunoSEQ multiplex PCR, and the TCRdb table lists in-frame clones only, not all of them. The DNA gave D and trimming, while V, J and clone size come from that table. This sample has about 160,000 clones, with about 77% found just once. On this clone: Its matching antigen is unknown.

Study-wide findings and caveats: Reportedly, diagnosis of cytomegalovirus status by the classifier showed high specificity and sensitivity.

Sequenced input: PBMCs. This clonotype originated in a woman aged 45-65 years in good health and CMV-seronegative.

The CDR3 region is CASSSQVNTEAFF. In DNA, the CDR3 is TGCGCCAGCAGCTCGCAGGTGAACACTGAAGCTTTCTTT. The chain uses TRBV5-1 and TRBJ1-1; D gene ambiguous. The V and J ends lost 3 bases and 0 bases respectively, with 6 bases between them. This CDR3 spans 13 amino acids. Germline V CDR1 and CDR2: SGHRS, YFSETQ.